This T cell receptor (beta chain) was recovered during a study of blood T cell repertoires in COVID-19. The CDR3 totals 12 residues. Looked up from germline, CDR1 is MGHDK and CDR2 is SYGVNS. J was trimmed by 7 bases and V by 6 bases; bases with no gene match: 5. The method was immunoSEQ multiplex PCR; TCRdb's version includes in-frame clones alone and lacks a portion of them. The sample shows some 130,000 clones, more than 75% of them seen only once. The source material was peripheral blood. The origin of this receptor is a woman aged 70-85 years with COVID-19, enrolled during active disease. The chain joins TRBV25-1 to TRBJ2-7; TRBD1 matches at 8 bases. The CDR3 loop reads CASSRTGYEQYF. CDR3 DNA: TGTGCCAGCAGCCGGACAGGGTATGAGCAGTACTTC.